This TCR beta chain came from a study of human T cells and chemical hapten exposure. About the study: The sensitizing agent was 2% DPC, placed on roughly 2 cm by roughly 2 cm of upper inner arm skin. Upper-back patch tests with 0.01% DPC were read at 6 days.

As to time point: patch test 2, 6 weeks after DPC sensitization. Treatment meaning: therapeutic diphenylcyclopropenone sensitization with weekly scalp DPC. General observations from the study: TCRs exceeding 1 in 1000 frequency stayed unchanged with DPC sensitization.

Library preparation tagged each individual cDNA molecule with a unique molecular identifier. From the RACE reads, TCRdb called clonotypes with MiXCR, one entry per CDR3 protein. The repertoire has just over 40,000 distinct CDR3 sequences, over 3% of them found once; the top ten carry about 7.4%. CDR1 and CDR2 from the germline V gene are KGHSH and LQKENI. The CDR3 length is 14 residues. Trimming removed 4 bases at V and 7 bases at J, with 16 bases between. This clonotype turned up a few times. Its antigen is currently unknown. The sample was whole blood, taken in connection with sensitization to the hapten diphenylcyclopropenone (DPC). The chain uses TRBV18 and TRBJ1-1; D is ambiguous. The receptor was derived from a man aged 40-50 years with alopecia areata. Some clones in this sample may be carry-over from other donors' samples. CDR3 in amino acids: CASSLTPPNGEAFF. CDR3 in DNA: TGTGCCAGCTCACTTACTCCACCGAACGGTGAAGCTTTCTTT.